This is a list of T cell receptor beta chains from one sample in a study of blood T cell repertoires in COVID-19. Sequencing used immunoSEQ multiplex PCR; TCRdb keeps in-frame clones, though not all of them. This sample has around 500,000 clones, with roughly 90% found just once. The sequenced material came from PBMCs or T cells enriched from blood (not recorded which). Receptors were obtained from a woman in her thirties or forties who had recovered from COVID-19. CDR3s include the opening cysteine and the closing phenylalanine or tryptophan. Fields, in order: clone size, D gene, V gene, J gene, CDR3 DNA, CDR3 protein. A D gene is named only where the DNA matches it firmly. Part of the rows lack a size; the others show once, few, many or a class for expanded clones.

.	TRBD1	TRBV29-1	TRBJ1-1	TGCAGCACCAGGACAGGGCAGAACACTGAAGCTTTCTTT	CSTRTGQNTEAFF
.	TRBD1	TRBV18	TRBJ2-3	TGTGCCAGCTCACCACCTCCACAGGGGGCAGATACGCAGTATTTT	CASSPPPQGADTQYF
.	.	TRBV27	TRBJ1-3	TGTGCCAGCAGTTTAACTGTGCCTGGAAACACCATATATTTT	CASSLTVPGNTIYF
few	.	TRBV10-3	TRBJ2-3	TGTGCCATCAGTGAGGAACCGGCCAGGGCGTTTGGAGATACGCAGTATTTT	CAISEEPARAFGDTQYF
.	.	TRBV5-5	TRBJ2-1	TGTGCCAGCAGTTTACCCGGGAAAGATGAGCAGTTCTTC	CASSLPGKDEQFF
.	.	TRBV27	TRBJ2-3	TGTGCCAGCAGTTTAGATGGTCTAAGCACAGATACGCAGTATTTT	CASSLDGLSTDTQYF
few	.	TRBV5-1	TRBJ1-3	TGCGCCAGCAGCCTAAAATCAGACACCACCATATATTTT	CASSLKSDTTIYF
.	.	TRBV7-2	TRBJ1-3	TGTGCCAGCGCCCGACAACTGCGGGGGGGGACTGGAAACACCATATATTTT	CASARQLRGGTGNTIYF
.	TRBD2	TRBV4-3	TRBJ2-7	TGCGCCAGCAGCCCCGAGGGACTAGAAGTCGACGAGCAGTACTTC	CASSPEGLEVDEQYF
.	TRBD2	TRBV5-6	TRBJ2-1	TGTGCCAGCAGCTCTGGGGGGGATGAGCAGTTCTTC	CASSSGGDEQFF
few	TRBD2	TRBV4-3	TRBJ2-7	TGCGCCAGCAGCCAAGAGTTTCTAGCGGGGAGATACGAGCAGTACTTC	CASSQEFLAGRYEQYF